This T cell receptor (beta chain) is from a study of T cells after yellow fever vaccination. Each CDR3 protein is one row after TCRdb ran MiXCR on the 5' RACE reads. The sample lists under 150,000 distinct CDR3 sequences, 7.7% occurring once. Regarding the study as a whole: A weaker but faster secondary response was observed, peaking on day 5 versus 15. Abundant bulk-population clonotypes could contaminate the FACS-sorted repertoires. Subsequent booster samples again held most clones from primary vaccination (more than 95% CD4, nearly 90% CD8).

Notes on this clonotype: The antigen remains unidentified.

V lost 3 bases and J lost 5, with 19 bases in between. In germline, CDR1 is SGHNT, CDR2 YYREEE (reference sequence). This CDR3 has 16 amino acids. The chain uses TRBV5-4 and TRBJ2-3; D is undetermined. Here the sequenced sample was CD4+ T cells sorted from PBMCs, taken 5 days after the yellow fever booster vaccination. This receptor was identified in a man aged 30-40 years who received the YFV17D yellow fever vaccine. The CDR3 sequence is CASSWGSRALGDTQYF. The CDR3 DNA is TGTGCCAGCAGCTGGGGTAGTCGGGCCTTGGGAGATACGCAGTATTTT.